These T cell receptor beta chains were read from a single sample in a study of blood T cell repertoires in COVID-19. Assay: immunoSEQ multiplex PCR; the TCRdb copy retains only in-frame clones and omits some. This table holds 50,000 to 70,000 clones, roughly 80% found once. The sequenced sample consisted of peripheral blood. All receptors derive from a man aged 55 to 70 with acute or convalescent COVID-19. The CDR3 runs from the conserved cysteine through the conserved F or W. Fields, in order: V gene, D gene, J gene, clone size, CDR3 protein, CDR3 DNA. The D gene is left open where the match is weak. Size values are once, few and many counts, or a class for expanded clones, and some rows have none.

v_call: TRBV24-1
d_call: TRBD2
j_call: TRBJ2-1
clone_size: once
cdr3_aa: CATSRRGGLNNEQFF
cdr3_nt: TGTGCCACCAGCCGTCGGGGGGGGCTCAACAATGAGCAGTTCTTC

v_call: TRBV5-4
d_call: TRBD2
j_call: TRBJ2-2
clone_size: many
cdr3_aa: CASSLLAGNTGELFF
cdr3_nt: TGTGCCAGCAGCTTGCTAGCGGGGAACACCGGGGAGCTGTTTTTT

v_call: TRBV12-3/TRBV12-4
d_call: TRBD2
j_call: TRBJ2-1
clone_size: .
cdr3_aa: CASRLSGGYEQFF
cdr3_nt: TGTGCCAGCAGACTTAGCGGGGGGTATGAGCAGTTCTTC

v_call: TRBV18
d_call: .
j_call: TRBJ1-2
clone_size: .
cdr3_aa: CASSPQGDNGYTF
cdr3_nt: TGTGCCAGCTCACCACAGGGGGACAATGGCTACACCTTC

v_call: TRBV6-5
d_call: .
j_call: TRBJ1-1
clone_size: .
cdr3_aa: CASILGQWNTEAFF
cdr3_nt: TGTGCCAGCATCTTAGGACAGTGGAACACTGAAGCTTTCTTT

v_call: TRBV7-2
d_call: .
j_call: TRBJ2-7
clone_size: once
cdr3_aa: CASSLYSGYEQCF
cdr3_nt: TGTGCCAGCAGCTTGTATAGCGGCTACGAGCAGTGCTTC

v_call: TRBV24-1
d_call: TRBD1
j_call: TRBJ1-5
clone_size: .
cdr3_aa: CATSDGDRDNQPQHF
cdr3_nt: TGTGCCACCAGTGATGGGGACAGGGACAATCAGCCCCAGCATTTT

v_call: TRBV19
d_call: TRBD2
j_call: TRBJ2-1
clone_size: .
cdr3_aa: CASTKWGRGNEQFF
cdr3_nt: TGTGCCAGTACAAAGTGGGGGAGGGGAAATGAGCAGTTCTTC

v_call: TRBV5-4
d_call: .
j_call: TRBJ2-3
clone_size: .
cdr3_aa: CASSPGVFKDTQYF
cdr3_nt: TGTGCCAGCAGCCCCGGTGTTTTCAAGGATACGCAGTATTTT

v_call: TRBV6-4
d_call: TRBD1
j_call: TRBJ2-1
clone_size: .
cdr3_aa: CASSVGTASYNEQFF
cdr3_nt: TGTGCCAGCAGCGTAGGGACAGCCTCCTACAATGAGCAGTTCTTC

v_call: TRBV18
d_call: .
j_call: TRBJ1-2
clone_size: .
cdr3_aa: CASSPPGPGVAYGYTF
cdr3_nt: TGTGCCAGCTCACCACCGGGGCCAGGGGTGGCGTATGGCTACACCTTC

v_call: TRBV2
d_call: .
j_call: TRBJ1-1
clone_size: .
cdr3_aa: CASSEGRREAFF
cdr3_nt: TGTGCCAGCAGTGAAGGCCGGAGGGAAGCTTTCTTT

v_call: TRBV4-2
d_call: .
j_call: TRBJ1-3
clone_size: few
cdr3_aa: CASSPQGIGNTIYF
cdr3_nt: TGTGCCAGCAGTCCTCAGGGGATCGGAAACACCATATATTTT

v_call: TRBV11-2
d_call: TRBD1
j_call: TRBJ1-2
clone_size: .
cdr3_aa: CASSPTGWANYGYTF
cdr3_nt: TGTGCCAGCAGTCCGACAGGGTGGGCTAACTATGGCTACACCTTC

v_call: TRBV5-1
d_call: .
j_call: TRBJ1-2
clone_size: .
cdr3_aa: CASSLGGPETYGYTF
cdr3_nt: TGCGCCAGCAGCTTGGGGGGCCCAGAGACCTATGGCTACACCTTC

v_call: TRBV6-2/TRBV6-3
d_call: .
j_call: TRBJ2-1
clone_size: .
cdr3_aa: CASSSTDPGALSYNEQFF
cdr3_nt: TGTGCCAGCAGTTCCACCGACCCAGGGGCCCTCTCCTACAATGAGCAGTTCTTC

v_call: TRBV12-3/TRBV12-4
d_call: .
j_call: TRBJ1-1
clone_size: .
cdr3_aa: CASSGLGAFF
cdr3_nt: TGTGCCAGTTCGGGATTAGGAGCTTTCTTT

v_call: TRBV5-5
d_call: TRBD1
j_call: TRBJ2-5
clone_size: .
cdr3_aa: CASSLDGRSTGGETQYF
cdr3_nt: TGTGCCAGCAGCTTGGACGGTCGGAGCACAGGGGGGGAGACCCAGTACTTC

v_call: TRBV9
d_call: TRBD1
j_call: TRBJ1-3
clone_size: .
cdr3_aa: CASRGDSTGNTIYF
cdr3_nt: TGTGCCAGCAGAGGGGACAGCACGGGAAACACCATATATTTT

v_call: TRBV30
d_call: TRBD2
j_call: TRBJ2-3
clone_size: .
cdr3_aa: CAWHPPLGLAGGLTDTQYF
cdr3_nt: TGTGCCTGGCACCCCCCCCTGGGACTAGCGGGGGGGCTCACAGATACGCAGTATTTT

v_call: TRBV27
d_call: TRBD1
j_call: TRBJ1-5
clone_size: .
cdr3_aa: CASSPIRDSVFPQHF
cdr3_nt: TGTGCCAGCAGTCCCATCCGGGACAGTGTTTTCCCCCAGCATTTT

v_call: TRBV27
d_call: TRBD1
j_call: TRBJ1-6
clone_size: .
cdr3_aa: CASSLGTGGGSPLHF
cdr3_nt: TGTGCCAGCAGTTTAGGGACAGGGGGGGGATCACCCCTCCACTTT

v_call: TRBV7-2
d_call: .
j_call: TRBJ1-5
clone_size: .
cdr3_aa: CASSFEGRQPQHF
cdr3_nt: TGTGCCAGCAGCTTCGAAGGGAGGCAGCCCCAGCATTTT

v_call: TRBV7-9
d_call: TRBD2
j_call: TRBJ2-7
clone_size: .
cdr3_aa: CASSRAGEYEQYF
cdr3_nt: TGTGCCAGCAGCCGGGCGGGGGAATACGAGCAGTACTTC

v_call: TRBV24-1
d_call: TRBD2
j_call: TRBJ2-1
clone_size: .
cdr3_aa: CATSDPGTSGDNEQFF
cdr3_nt: TGTGCCACCAGTGATCCCGGGACTAGTGGGGACAATGAGCAGTTCTTC

v_call: TRBV5-4
d_call: .
j_call: TRBJ1-1
clone_size: .
cdr3_aa: CASSPKQGFTEAFF
cdr3_nt: TGTGCCAGCAGCCCAAAGCAGGGGTTCACTGAAGCTTTCTTT

v_call: TRBV9
d_call: .
j_call: TRBJ2-7
clone_size: once
cdr3_aa: CASSVGGSSGEQYF
cdr3_nt: TGTGCCAGCAGCGTAGGCGGTAGCTCGGGCGAGCAGTACTTC

v_call: TRBV4-2
d_call: TRBD2
j_call: TRBJ2-3
clone_size: .
cdr3_aa: CASSHAEGAGGVTDTQYF
cdr3_nt: TGTGCCAGCAGCCATGCGGAGGGAGCGGGGGGAGTCACAGATACGCAGTATTTT

v_call: TRBV6-1
d_call: .
j_call: TRBJ2-7
clone_size: .
cdr3_aa: CASSDNFEQYF
cdr3_nt: TGTGCCAGCAGTGACAATTTCGAGCAGTACTTC

v_call: TRBV29-1
d_call: TRBD1
j_call: TRBJ2-7
clone_size: .
cdr3_aa: CSVREGQGRHEQYF
cdr3_nt: TGCAGCGTCCGAGAGGGACAGGGGAGGCACGAGCAGTACTTC

v_call: TRBV10-3
d_call: TRBD1
j_call: TRBJ2-4
clone_size: .
cdr3_aa: CAISESPDRGAKNIQYF
cdr3_nt: TGTGCCATCAGTGAGTCTCCCGACAGGGGTGCCAAAAACATTCAGTACTTC

v_call: TRBV6-6
d_call: TRBD1
j_call: TRBJ1-4
clone_size: once
cdr3_aa: CASSYSRQGASKLFF
cdr3_nt: TGTGCCAGCAGTTACTCTAGGCAGGGGGCATCAAAACTGTTTTTT

v_call: TRBV30
d_call: .
j_call: TRBJ1-1
clone_size: .
cdr3_aa: CAWSVHNRGLNTEAFF
cdr3_nt: TGTGCCTGGAGTGTACATAATCGAGGCTTGAACACTGAAGCTTTCTTT

v_call: TRBV6-5
d_call: .
j_call: TRBJ1-5
clone_size: .
cdr3_aa: CASRTIRDKNQPQHF
cdr3_nt: TGTGCCAGCAGGACCATCCGGGACAAAAATCAGCCCCAGCATTTT

v_call: TRBV7-2
d_call: TRBD2
j_call: TRBJ2-1
clone_size: .
cdr3_aa: CASSPRAGAYNEQFF
cdr3_nt: TGTGCCAGCAGCCCCAGGGCGGGGGCCTACAATGAGCAGTTCTTC

v_call: TRBV5-5
d_call: .
j_call: TRBJ1-5
clone_size: .
cdr3_aa: CASSSISYQPQHF
cdr3_nt: TGTGCCAGCAGCTCTATTTCCTATCAGCCCCAGCATTTT

v_call: TRBV5-4
d_call: TRBD1
j_call: TRBJ1-2
clone_size: .
cdr3_aa: CASSSGTGDNYGYTF
cdr3_nt: TGTGCCAGCAGCTCGGGGACAGGGGATAACTATGGCTACACCTTC

v_call: TRBV18
d_call: TRBD1
j_call: TRBJ2-2
clone_size: .
cdr3_aa: CASSPRGQGFRTGELFF
cdr3_nt: TGTGCCAGCTCACCACGAGGACAGGGGTTTCGGACCGGGGAGCTGTTTTTT

v_call: TRBV9
d_call: .
j_call: TRBJ2-2
clone_size: .
cdr3_aa: CASSVHRDTGELFF
cdr3_nt: TGTGCCAGCAGCGTTCACAGGGACACCGGGGAGCTGTTTTTT

v_call: TRBV2
d_call: .
j_call: TRBJ2-7
clone_size: .
cdr3_aa: CASSAGRQREQYF
cdr3_nt: TGTGCCAGCAGTGCTGGCAGGCAAAGGGAGCAGTACTTC

v_call: TRBV6-5
d_call: .
j_call: TRBJ1-2
clone_size: .
cdr3_aa: CASRQYTNYGYTF
cdr3_nt: TGTGCCAGCAGACAGTATACTAACTATGGCTACACCTTC

v_call: TRBV5-6
d_call: .
j_call: TRBJ2-7
clone_size: .
cdr3_aa: CASSLGGYEQYF
cdr3_nt: TGTGCCAGCAGCTTGGGCGGTTACGAGCAGTACTTC

v_call: TRBV5-4
d_call: TRBD1
j_call: TRBJ1-1
clone_size: .
cdr3_aa: CASSSQGARGEAFF
cdr3_nt: TGTGCCAGCAGCTCACAGGGGGCGCGTGGTGAAGCTTTCTTT

v_call: TRBV5-6
d_call: .
j_call: TRBJ2-5
clone_size: .
cdr3_aa: CASSLFQGRETQYF
cdr3_nt: TGTGCCAGCAGCTTGTTTCAGGGGCGAGAGACCCAGTACTTC

v_call: TRBV24-1
d_call: .
j_call: TRBJ1-1
clone_size: .
cdr3_aa: CATSALQGNTEAFF
cdr3_nt: TGTGCCACCAGTGCCCTACAGGGGAACACTGAAGCTTTCTTT

v_call: TRBV4-1
d_call: .
j_call: TRBJ2-5
clone_size: .
cdr3_aa: CASSLVDQETQYF
cdr3_nt: TGCGCCAGCAGCCTCGTAGACCAAGAGACCCAGTACTTC

v_call: TRBV19
d_call: .
j_call: TRBJ2-5
clone_size: .
cdr3_aa: CASSNSRGQETQYF
cdr3_nt: TGTGCCAGTAGTAATAGTCGAGGCCAAGAGACCCAGTACTTC

v_call: TRBV5-1
d_call: .
j_call: TRBJ2-2
clone_size: once
cdr3_aa: CASSLRVQGDTGELFF
cdr3_nt: TGCGCCAGCAGCTTGCGAGTTCAAGGAGACACCGGGGAGCTGTTTTTT

v_call: TRBV5-1
d_call: .
j_call: TRBJ2-3
clone_size: .
cdr3_aa: CASSFGGMGTDTQYF
cdr3_nt: TGCGCCAGCAGCTTCGGAGGAATGGGCACAGATACGCAGTATTTT